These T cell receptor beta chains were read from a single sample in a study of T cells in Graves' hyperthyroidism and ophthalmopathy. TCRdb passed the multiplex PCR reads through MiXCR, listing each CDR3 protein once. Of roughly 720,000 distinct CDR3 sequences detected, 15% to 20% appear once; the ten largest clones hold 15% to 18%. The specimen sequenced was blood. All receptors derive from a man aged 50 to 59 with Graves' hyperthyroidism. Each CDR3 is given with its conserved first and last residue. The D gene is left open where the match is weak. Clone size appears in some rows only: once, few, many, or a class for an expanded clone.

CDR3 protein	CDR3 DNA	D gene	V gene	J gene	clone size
CASSSVSGTGVQPQHF	TGTGCCAGTAGTTCTGTTTCCGGGACAGGGGTACAGCCCCAGCATTTT	TRBD1	TRBV19	TRBJ1-5	few
CASSELQTGGSLRPPLHF	TGTGCCAGCAGTGAACTCCAGACCGGGGGTTCCCTCAGGCCACCCCTCCACTTT	.	TRBV25-1	TRBJ1-6	.
CSARSQVEVYTF	TGCAGTGCTAGGAGCCAGGTCGAAGTCTACACCTTC	.	TRBV20-1	TRBJ1-2	.
CASSRFGLAGNEQFF	TGTGCCAGTAGTAGGTTTGGGCTAGCGGGCAATGAGCAGTTCTTC	TRBD2	TRBV19	TRBJ2-1	many
CASSLLLRSINSYEQYF	TGTGCCAGCAGCTTATTACTCCGCAGCATAAACTCCTACGAGCAGTACTTC	.	TRBV11-2	TRBJ2-7	many
CASSFQLISSYNEQFF	TGTGCCAGCAGTTTTCAGCTCATTAGCTCCTACAATGAGCAGTTCTTC	.	TRBV28	TRBJ2-1	many
CASSFAASRQGSNGYTF	TGTGCCAGCAGCTTCGCTGCCTCTCGGCAGGGGTCTAATGGCTACACCTTC	.	TRBV11-1	TRBJ1-2	many
CASSVVGQGDEAFF	TGTGCCAGCAGCGTAGTTGGACAGGGGGATGAAGCTTTCTTT	TRBD1	TRBV9	TRBJ1-1	many
CASRSWTAYEQYF	TGTGCCAGCAGAAGTTGGACAGCGTACGAGCAGTACTTC	.	TRBV2	TRBJ2-7	many
CASSLVGYSNQPQHF	TGTGCCAGCAGTTTGGTGGGTTATAGCAATCAGCCCCAGCATTTT	.	TRBV27	TRBJ1-5	.
CASSPPGGHNEKLFF	TGTGCCAGCAGTCCGCCGGGAGGTCATAATGAAAAACTGTTTTTT	.	TRBV28	TRBJ1-4	many
CASRGARGYTF	TGTGCCAGCAGGGGAGCGAGGGGCTACACCTTC	.	TRBV27	TRBJ1-2	many
CSAPTGTSSSYNKQFF	TGCAGTGCCCCGACGGGGACCTCTAGCTCCTACAATAAGCAGTTCTTC	.	TRBV20-1	TRBJ2-1	few
CSASGEGFTYEQYF	TGCAGTGCTAGTGGGGAGGGTTTCACCTACGAGCAGTACTTC	TRBD2	TRBV20-1	TRBJ2-7	.
CASSEGGTIGANVLTF	TGCGCCAGCAGTGAGGGGGGGACGATAGGGGCCAACGTCCTGACTTTC	.	TRBV10-2	TRBJ2-6	.
CASSEHQRGYEQYF	TGCGCCAGCAGTGAACACCAGAGGGGCTACGAGCAGTACTTC	.	TRBV10-1	TRBJ2-7	many
CASSVGGRGYNEQFF	TGTGCCAGCAGCGTAGGCGGACGAGGGTACAATGAGCAGTTCTTC	.	TRBV9	TRBJ2-1	.
CASRLSGLSYNEQFF	TGTGCCAGCAGACTTAGCGGCCTCTCCTACAATGAGCAGTTCTTC	.	TRBV12-3/TRBV12-4	TRBJ2-1	many
CSVAGVPTSGRGDTQYF	TGCAGCGTTGCCGGGGTACCGACTAGCGGGAGAGGAGATACGCAGTATTTT	TRBD2	TRBV29-1	TRBJ2-3	many
CASSGRGQTNSPLHF	TGTGCCAGCAGTGGGCGGGGACAGACGAATTCACCCCTCCACTTT	TRBD1	TRBV27	TRBJ1-6	many
CATSPYGGYGYTF	TGTGCCACCAGCCCCTACGGGGGATATGGCTACACCTTC	.	TRBV15	TRBJ1-2	.
CSARADSYEQYF	TGCAGTGCTAGGGCGGACTCCTACGAGCAGTACTTC	.	TRBV20-1	TRBJ2-7	few
CASSGGDRGNREQYF	TGTGCCAGCAGTGGGGGGGACAGGGGGAATCGGGAGCAGTACTTC	TRBD1	TRBV28	TRBJ2-7	many
CASSLAGEQPQHF	TGTGCCAGCAGCTTAGCGGGAGAACAGCCCCAGCATTTT	.	TRBV7-3	TRBJ1-5	few
CASRPTGSIADEQYF	TGTGCCAGTAGGCCGACAGGGTCAATCGCCGACGAGCAGTACTTC	TRBD1	TRBV19	TRBJ2-7	many
CASRGQLSNTGELFF	TGTGCCAGCAGGGGACAGTTGTCGAACACCGGGGAGCTGTTTTTT	TRBD1	TRBV28	TRBJ2-2	many
CSVAGTGGMNTEAFF	TGCAGCGTTGCTGGGACAGGGGGTATGAACACTGAAGCTTTCTTT	TRBD1	TRBV29-1	TRBJ1-1	.
CASSVTGVWYNEQFF	TGTGCCAGTAGTGTAACAGGGGTTTGGTACAATGAGCAGTTCTTC	TRBD1	TRBV19	TRBJ2-1	.
CASSSPKTGDTQYF	TGTGCCAGCAGTTCCCCTAAGACGGGAGATACGCAGTATTTT	.	TRBV12-3/TRBV12-4	TRBJ2-3	many
CASSRRQNSYEQYF	TGTGCCAGCAGCCGGAGACAGAATTCCTACGAGCAGTACTTC	.	TRBV5-4	TRBJ2-7	many
CASNQWGLTDTQYF	TGTGCCAGCAACCAATGGGGACTGACAGATACGCAGTATTTT	.	TRBV3-1	TRBJ2-3	.
CSARIYEQYF	TGCAGTGCTAGGATCTACGAGCAGTACTTC	.	TRBV20-1	TRBJ2-7	few
CASNSGETQYF	TGTGCCAGCAATTCCGGAGAGACCCAGTACTTC	.	TRBV2	TRBJ2-5	.
CASSESSGLAGAPNYEQYF	TGCGCCAGCAGTGAGTCGTCGGGGCTAGCGGGAGCTCCTAACTACGAGCAGTACTTC	TRBD2	TRBV10-2	TRBJ2-7	.
CASTRRTGGPQETQYF	TGTGCCAGCACTAGAAGAACGGGAGGGCCCCAAGAGACCCAGTACTTC	TRBD2	TRBV12-3/TRBV12-4	TRBJ2-5	.
CASTLRGPAADTQYF	TGCGCCAGCACCCTGAGGGGGCCTGCGGCAGATACGCAGTATTTT	TRBD1	TRBV5-1	TRBJ2-3	once
CASSLVEGTGGQETQYF	TGCGCCAGCAGCTTGGTAGAAGGGACAGGGGGCCAAGAGACCCAGTACTTC	TRBD1	TRBV5-1	TRBJ2-5	.
CASETGGASGANVLTF	TGTGCCAGCGAGACAGGGGGGGCCTCTGGGGCCAACGTCCTGACTTTC	TRBD1	TRBV28	TRBJ2-6	many
CAISGTRAGLANNEQFF	TGTGCCATCAGTGGAACTCGAGCGGGACTAGCCAACAATGAGCAGTTCTTC	TRBD2	TRBV10-3	TRBJ2-1	few
CATGGLAKYEQYF	TGTGCCACCGGCGGACTAGCGAAATACGAGCAGTACTTC	TRBD2	TRBV28	TRBJ2-7	.
CASSLQGMDTEAFF	TGTGCCAGCAGCTTGCAGGGGATGGACACTGAAGCTTTCTTT	.	TRBV7-2	TRBJ1-1	few
CASQMGAESSYEQYF	TGTGCCAGCCAAATGGGGGCAGAGAGCTCCTACGAGCAGTACTTC	.	TRBV18	TRBJ2-7	few
CASSPDRDFTGELFF	TGTGCCAGCTCCCCCGACAGGGACTTCACCGGGGAGCTGTTTTTT	.	TRBV18	TRBJ2-2	many
CASSFNGASYEQCF	TGCGCCAGCAGCTTTAACGGAGCCTCCTACGAGCAGTGCTTC	.	TRBV5-1	TRBJ2-7	few
CSARGEGRAYYEQYF	TGCAGTGCTAGGGGTGAAGGGAGGGCATACTACGAGCAGTACTTC	TRBD2	TRBV20-1	TRBJ2-7	.
CASSSRLAGGPGSYNEQFF	TGTGCCAGCAGTTCCAGACTAGCGGGAGGGCCTGGGTCCTACAATGAGCAGTTCTTC	TRBD2	TRBV28	TRBJ2-1	many
CASSSNTQGTGEQYF	TGTGCCAGCAGCTCAAACACTCAGGGAACGGGCGAGCAGTACTTC	.	TRBV11-2	TRBJ2-7	.
CATSDPGLPIQYF	TGTGCCACTTCAGATCCGGGACTACCAATTCAGTACTTC	TRBD2	TRBV24-1	TRBJ2-4	few
CATSDPTSGGSTDTQYF	TGTGCCACCAGTGATCCCACCAGCGGGGGTAGCACAGATACGCAGTATTTT	TRBD2	TRBV24-1	TRBJ2-3	.
CASSDISGQLFTDTQYF	TGTGCCAGCAGTGATATATCGGGACAGCTTTTCACAGATACGCAGTATTTT	TRBD1	TRBV2	TRBJ2-3	many
CASSAQGAVTEAFF	TGTGCCAGCAGCGCGCAGGGGGCCGTCACTGAAGCTTTCTTT	TRBD1	TRBV7-2	TRBJ1-1	.
CASSLGQQDEKLFF	TGTGCCAGCAGCTTAGGACAGCAAGATGAAAAACTGTTTTTT	.	TRBV7-2	TRBJ1-4	many
CASSLGIPMNTEAFF	TGTGCCAGCAGTTTAGGGATACCGATGAACACTGAAGCTTTCTTT	.	TRBV12-3/TRBV12-4	TRBJ1-1	.
CSAFPTSGNFNEQFF	TGCAGTGCTTTCCCGACTAGCGGGAACTTCAATGAGCAGTTCTTC	TRBD2	TRBV20-1	TRBJ2-1	.
CASSYAEFSYNEQFF	TGTGCCAGCAGTTATGCGGAATTCTCCTACAATGAGCAGTTCTTC	.	TRBV6-1	TRBJ2-1	few
CASSLSPGQNQPQHF	TGTGCCAGCAGTCTGTCACCGGGACAGAATCAGCCCCAGCATTTT	TRBD1	TRBV12-3/TRBV12-4	TRBJ1-5	.
CASSQIGTPGNEQFF	TGTGCCAGCAGCCAGATCGGGACCCCTGGGAATGAGCAGTTCTTC	.	TRBV11-2	TRBJ2-1	.
CASSEGLATEAFF	TGCGCCAGCAGTGAGGGCTTGGCCACTGAAGCTTTCTTT	.	TRBV10-1	TRBJ1-1	.
CSARIPGRTDTQYF	TGCAGTGCTAGGATTCCGGGGCGCACAGATACGCAGTATTTT	.	TRBV20-1	TRBJ2-3	.
CASSLGGGNSPLHF	TGTGCCAGCAGTTTGGGAGGGGGTAACTCACCCCTCCACTTT	.	TRBV27	TRBJ1-6	many